The 8 T cell receptor beta chains given below trace back to one sample, sequenced in a study of cytomegalovirus exposure and HLA in healthy donors. The PCR used 60 Vbeta and 13 Jbeta primers. Assay: immunoSEQ multiplex PCR; the TCRdb copy retains only in-frame clones and omits some. This repertoire shows approximately 100,000 clones, around 75% found once; its top ten account for 4.8%. The sample consisted of PBMCs. Receptors originate from a woman aged 18-29 years in good health and CMV-seropositive.

The gene calls are TRBV10-3 and TRBJ1-4; D not resolved. V lost 0 bases and J lost 1, with 6 bases in between. Germline V gives CDR1 ENHRY, CDR2 SYGVKD. The CDR3 sequence is 15 residues long. CDR3 sequence: CAISESGLTNEKLFF. The CDR3, as DNA: TGTGCCATCAGTGAGTCTGGGCTAACTAATGAAAAACTGTTTTTT.

This clone was observed once. This chain links TRBV7-2 with TRBJ2-7; 10 bases match TRBD1. This CDR3 comprises 15 residues. V shed 4 bases, J shed 2 bases, and the junction held 5 bases outside the gene matches. CDR1 is SGHTA and CDR2 is FQGNSA in the germline V gene. In DNA, the CDR3 is TGTGCCAGCAGCTCAACCGGGACAGGGGCCTACGAGCAGTACTTC. Translation gives CASSSTGTGAYEQYF.

The rearrangement joins TRBV7-3 to TRBJ2-3; TRBD2 matches 13 bases. The CDR3 is 15 amino acids. After removal of 5 bases from V and 1 base from J, the junction contained 0 bases not matched to a gene. Germline V gene sequence: CDR1 SGHTA, CDR2 FQGTGA. As DNA, the CDR3 is TGTGCCAGCAGCGGACTAGCGGGAGGCACAGATACGCAGTATTTT. Encoded protein: CASSGLAGGTDTQYF.

This clone occurred a few times. V usage is TRBV28 and J usage is TRBJ2-7; perhaps TRBD1 as D (6 bases). In germline, CDR1 is MDHEN, CDR2 SYDVKM. The CDR3 is made up of 14 amino acids. Trimming cost V 9 bases and J 6 bases, with 21 bases left between them. Here the CDR3 reads CASSGRGISGEQYF. In DNA form, the CDR3 reads TGTGCCAGTTCCGGCAGGGGAATATCTGGCGAGCAGTACTTC. The full variable domain, rest sourced from reference TRBV28 and TRBJ2-7, is DVKVTQSSRYLVKRTGEKVFLECVQDMDHENMFWYRQDPGLGLRLIYFSYDVKMKEKGDIPEGYSVSREKKERFSLILESASTNQTSMYLCASSGRGISGEQYFGPGTRLTVT.

The chain links TRBV9 to TRBJ2-7; 11 positions match TRBD2. Germline lookup yields CDR1 SGDLS and CDR2 YYNGEE. V gave up 0 bases and J gave up 9 bases; unmatched junction bases: 5. CDR3 length: 14 residues. This CDR3 reads CASSVALAGVVQYF. The CDR3 DNA follows: TGTGCCAGCAGCGTAGCACTAGCGGGAGTCGTGCAGTACTTC.

This clone showed up just a few times. The V and J genes are TRBV5-1 and TRBJ1-1; 8 bases match TRBD1. V lost 0 bases, J lost 2 bases, and 3 bases stayed unmatched. Per the germline V gene, CDR1 is SGHRS and CDR2 is YFSETQ. CDR3 length equals 15 residues. CDR3 in amino acids: CASSLEDRVNTEAFF. For the CDR3, the DNA is TGCGCCAGCAGCTTGGAGGACAGGGTAAACACTGAAGCTTTCTTT.

The chain couples TRBV30 to TRBJ2-2; 8 bases match TRBD1. Trimming cost V 2 bases and J 6 bases; bases outside gene matches: 8. The CDR3 runs 15 residues. CDR1 is GTSNPN, CDR2 SVGIG, per germline (reference sequence). Written as DNA, the CDR3 is TGTGCCTGGAGTTCAGGGGGCGCTGAGGCCGGGGAGCTGTTTTTT. Translated, it gives CAWSSGGAEAGELFF.

This clone has more than one count but fewer than ten. CDR3: CASSLEQLTGYTF. The CDR3, as DNA: TGTGCCAGCAGCTTGGAACAGCTAACTGGCTACACCTTC. The chain recombines TRBV5-4 with TRBJ1-2, with D unresolved. Per the germline V gene, CDR1 is SGHNT and CDR2 is YYREEE (reference sequence). V lost 0 bases and J lost 7, with 10 bases in between. This CDR3 contains 13 residues. Combining the CDR3 with reference TRBV5-4 and TRBJ1-2 gives the whole variable domain ETGVTQSPTHLIKTRGQQVTLRCSSQSGHNTVSWYQQALGQGPQFIFQYYREEENGRGNFPPRFSGLQFPNYSSELNVNALELDDSALYLCASSLEQLTGYTFGSGTRLTVV.